This T cell receptor beta chain comes out of a study of a mutant IDH1 vaccine in newly diagnosed glioma. The CDR3 is 16 residues long. Germline assignment: CDR1 MRHNA and CDR2 SNTAGT. V was cut by 0 bases and J by 5 bases, with 16 bases left in between. Time point reported: week 47, end of study. It was 300 ug of mutant IDH1 20-mer peptide that made up each vaccine dose, given with topical imiquimod. As concerns this clone: Its antigen is still unknown.

Profiled with immunoSEQ multiplex PCR; TCRdb holds only in-frame clones, not every one. The table includes 50,000 to 70,000 clones, 75% to 90% detected once. This clonotype originated in a woman in her fifties or sixties with glioma. The V gene is TRBV6-4, the J gene TRBJ1-2; D is perhaps TRBD1 (5 bases). The sequencing used PBMCs, collected from a glioma patient whose treatment included an IDH1 peptide vaccine. DNA of the CDR3: TGTGCCAGCAGTGACTCGCGACAACCACGGGGGTATGGCTACACCTTC. Translation: CASSDSRQPRGYGYTF.